Included here is one T cell receptor (beta chain) sequence, with context. With V trimmed by 3 bases and J by 2 bases, 2 bases remained unmatched. The CDR3 is 15 amino acids. Germline assignment: CDR1 SGHNT and CDR2 YYREEE (reference sequence). The data stem from a study of T cell changes during pregnancy in multiple sclerosis. Method: immunoSEQ multiplex PCR; TCRdb's copy keeps in-frame clones and lacks some. The table shows approximately 40,000 clones, with about nine tenths occurring only once. This sample comprised CD4+ T cells from peripheral blood mononuclear cells, obtained after pregnancy. The TCR was taken from a female donor in good health, enrolled as a control in a pregnancy study. V usage is TRBV5-4 and J usage is TRBJ2-3; TRBD1 aligns across 11 bases. This chain's CDR3 is CASSSGQGATDTQYF. CDR3 nucleotide sequence: TGTGCCAGCAGCTCAGGACAGGGGGCCACAGATACGCAGTATTTT.